This TCR beta chain was retrieved from a study of identifying expanded T cells in peripheral blood. Whole-study findings and limits: Differentially abundant clones: about 1.3 between replicates, just under 17 at 2 to 3 weeks, 19 to 20 at four.

The protocol was immunoSEQ multiplex PCR, while the TCRdb copy is restricted to in-frame clones and leaves out a portion. Of some 81,000 clones in the sample, 84% are singletons; the top ten hold around a sixth. This clone has ten or more counts. The antigen is not known. The source is a person aged 18-70 years in good health. The material sequenced was blood.

The CDR3 is CASSYHPGSNQPQHF. CDR3 coding DNA: TGTGCCAGCAGCTACCACCCGGGAAGCAATCAGCCCCAGCATTTT. The genes are TRBV7-2 and TRBJ1-5, with D hard to call. The CDR3 has 15 amino acids. From germline, CDR1 is SGHTA and CDR2 FQGNSA. Trimming removed 4 bases at V and 1 base at J, with 11 bases between. The full variable domain, with the rest looked up from reference TRBV7-2 and TRBJ1-5, is GAGVSQSPSNKVTEKGKDVELRCDPISGHTALYWYRQSLGQGLEFLIYFQGNSAPDKSGLPSDRFSAERTGGSVSTLTIQRTQQEDSAVYLCASSYHPGSNQPQHFGDGTRLSIL.